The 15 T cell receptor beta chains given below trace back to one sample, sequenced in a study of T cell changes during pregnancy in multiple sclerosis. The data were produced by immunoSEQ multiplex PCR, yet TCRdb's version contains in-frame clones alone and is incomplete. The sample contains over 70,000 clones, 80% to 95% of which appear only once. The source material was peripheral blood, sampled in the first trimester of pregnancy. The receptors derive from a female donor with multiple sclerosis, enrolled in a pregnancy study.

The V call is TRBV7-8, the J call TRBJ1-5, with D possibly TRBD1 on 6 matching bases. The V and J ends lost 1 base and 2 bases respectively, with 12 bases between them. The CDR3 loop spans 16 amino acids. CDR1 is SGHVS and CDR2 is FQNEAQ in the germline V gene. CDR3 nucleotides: TGTGCCAGCAGCTTAGTGGCGGGGGGCGGCAATCAGCCCCAGCATTTT. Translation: CASSLVAGGGNQPQHF.

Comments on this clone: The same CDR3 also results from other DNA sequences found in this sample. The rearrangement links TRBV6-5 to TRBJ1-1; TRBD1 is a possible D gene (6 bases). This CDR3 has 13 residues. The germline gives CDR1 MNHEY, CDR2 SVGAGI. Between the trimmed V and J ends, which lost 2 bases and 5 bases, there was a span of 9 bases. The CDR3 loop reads CASSYGGGTEAFF. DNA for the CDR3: TGTGCCAGCAGTTACGGGGGCGGTACTGAAGCTTTCTTT.

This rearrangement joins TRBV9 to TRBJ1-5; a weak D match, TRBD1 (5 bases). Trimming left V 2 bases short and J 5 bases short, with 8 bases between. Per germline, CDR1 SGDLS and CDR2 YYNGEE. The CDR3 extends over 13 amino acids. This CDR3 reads CASSVQGDQPQHF. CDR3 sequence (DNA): TGTGCCAGCAGCGTCCAGGGTGATCAGCCCCAGCATTTT. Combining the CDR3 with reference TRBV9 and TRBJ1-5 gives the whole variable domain DSGVTQTPKHLITATGQRVTLRCSPRSGDLSVYWYQQSLDQGLQFLIQYYNGEERAKGNILERFSAQQFPDLHSELNLSSLELGDSALYFCASSVQGDQPQHFGDGTRLSIL.

CDR3 region: CASSGFGVRGTLHF. The CDR3 bases are TGTGCCAGCAGTGGTTTTGGGGTGCGGGGGACCCTCCACTTT. This rearrangement joins TRBV25-1 to TRBJ1-6, with D perhaps TRBD1 (5 bases). The germline CDR1 and CDR2 sequences are MGHDK and SYGVNS. This CDR3 has 14 residues. V was clipped by 4 bases and J by 14 bases, with 18 bases between them.

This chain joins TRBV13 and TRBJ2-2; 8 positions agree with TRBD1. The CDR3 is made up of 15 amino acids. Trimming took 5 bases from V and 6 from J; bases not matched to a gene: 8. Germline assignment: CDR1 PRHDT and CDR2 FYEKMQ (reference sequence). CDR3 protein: CASSPRQGPAGELFF. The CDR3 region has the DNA TGTGCCAGCAGCCCCAGACAGGGGCCAGCCGGGGAGCTGTTTTTT.

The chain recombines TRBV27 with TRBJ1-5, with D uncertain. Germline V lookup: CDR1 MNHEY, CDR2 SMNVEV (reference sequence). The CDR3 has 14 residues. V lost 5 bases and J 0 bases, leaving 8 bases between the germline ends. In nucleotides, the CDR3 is TGTGCCAGCAGTCCCGTCTATAGCAATCAGCCCCAGCATTTT. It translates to CASSPVYSNQPQHF.

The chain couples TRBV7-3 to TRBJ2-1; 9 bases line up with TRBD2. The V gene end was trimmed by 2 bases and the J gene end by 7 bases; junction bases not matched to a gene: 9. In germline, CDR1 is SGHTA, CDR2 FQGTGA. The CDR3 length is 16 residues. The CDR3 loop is CASSLYGGGAVNEQFF. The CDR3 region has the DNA TGTGCCAGCAGCTTATACGGCGGGGGGGCCGTTAATGAGCAGTTCTTC.

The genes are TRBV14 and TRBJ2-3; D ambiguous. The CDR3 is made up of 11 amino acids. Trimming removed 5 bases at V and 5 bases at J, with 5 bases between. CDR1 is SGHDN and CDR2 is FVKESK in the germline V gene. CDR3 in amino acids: CASSFQDTQYF. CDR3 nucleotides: TGTGCCAGCAGCTTCCAAGATACGCAGTATTTT.

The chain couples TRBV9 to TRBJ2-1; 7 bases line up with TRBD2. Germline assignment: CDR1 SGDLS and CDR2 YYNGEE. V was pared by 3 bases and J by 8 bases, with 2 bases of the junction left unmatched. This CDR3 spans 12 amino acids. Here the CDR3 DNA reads TGTGCCAGCAGCGGTGGGGGGGATGAGCAGTTCTTC. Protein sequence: CASSGGGDEQFF.

CDR3 coding DNA: TGTGCTAGTGGTTTGGACCAGCGGGGCCGTCCCTGGGAGACCCAGTACTTC. Protein sequence: CASGLDQRGRPWETQYF. This chain uses TRBV12-5 with TRBJ2-5; 7 positions match TRBD2. The length of the CDR3 is 17 residues. Germline-derived CDR1 and CDR2 are LGHNT and FRNRAP. V shed 1 base and J 5 bases; nucleotides not matched to a gene: 13.

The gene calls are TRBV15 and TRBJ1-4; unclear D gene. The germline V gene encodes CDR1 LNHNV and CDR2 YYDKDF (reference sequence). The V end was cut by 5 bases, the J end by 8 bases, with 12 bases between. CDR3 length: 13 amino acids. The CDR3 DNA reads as TGTGCCACCAGCCCCACCTTCAGGGAAAAACTGTTTTTT. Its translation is CATSPTFREKLFF.

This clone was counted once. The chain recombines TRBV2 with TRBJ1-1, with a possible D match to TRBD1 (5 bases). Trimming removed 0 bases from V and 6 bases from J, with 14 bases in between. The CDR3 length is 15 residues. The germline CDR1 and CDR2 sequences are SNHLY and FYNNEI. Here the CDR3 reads CASSEAQGLYPEAFF. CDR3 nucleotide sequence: TGTGCCAGCAGTGAAGCGCAGGGTCTTTACCCTGAAGCTTTCTTT.

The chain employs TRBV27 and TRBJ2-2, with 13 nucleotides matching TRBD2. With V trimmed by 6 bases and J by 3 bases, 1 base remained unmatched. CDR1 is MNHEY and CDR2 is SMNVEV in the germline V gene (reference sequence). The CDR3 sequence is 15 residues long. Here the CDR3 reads CASRLAGGYTGELFF. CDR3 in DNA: TGTGCCAGCAGACTAGCGGGGGGGTACACCGGGGAGCTGTTTTTT.

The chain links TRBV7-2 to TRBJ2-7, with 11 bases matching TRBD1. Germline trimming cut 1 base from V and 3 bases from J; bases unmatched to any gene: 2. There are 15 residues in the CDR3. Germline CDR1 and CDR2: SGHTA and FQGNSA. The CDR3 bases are TGTGCCAGCAGCTTAGAAGGGACAGGGGGCTACGAGCAGTACTTC. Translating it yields CASSLEGTGGYEQYF.

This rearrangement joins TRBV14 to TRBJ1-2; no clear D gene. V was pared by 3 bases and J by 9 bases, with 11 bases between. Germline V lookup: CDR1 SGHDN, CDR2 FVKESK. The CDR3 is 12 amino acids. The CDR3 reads CASSHPRGRYTF. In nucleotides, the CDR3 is TGTGCCAGCAGCCATCCAAGAGGTCGCTACACCTTC. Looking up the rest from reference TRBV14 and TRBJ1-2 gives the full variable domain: EAGVTQFPSHSVIEKGQTVTLRCDPISGHDNLYWYRRVMGKEIKFLLHFVKESKQDESGMPNNRFLAERTGGTYSTLKVQPAELEDSGVYFCASSHPRGRYTFGSGTRLTVV.